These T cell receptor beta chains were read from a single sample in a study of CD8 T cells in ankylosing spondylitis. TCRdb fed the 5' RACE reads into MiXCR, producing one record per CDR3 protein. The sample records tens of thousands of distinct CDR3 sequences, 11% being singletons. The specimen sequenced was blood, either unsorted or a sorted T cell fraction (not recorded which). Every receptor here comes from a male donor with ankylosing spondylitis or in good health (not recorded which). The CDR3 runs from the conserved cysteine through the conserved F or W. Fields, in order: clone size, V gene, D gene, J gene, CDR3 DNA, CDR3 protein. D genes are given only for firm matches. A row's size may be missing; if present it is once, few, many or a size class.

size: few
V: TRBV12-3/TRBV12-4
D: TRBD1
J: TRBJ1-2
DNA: TGTGCCAGCAGGCTGACAGGGGGGTATGGCTACACCTTC
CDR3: CASRLTGGYGYTF

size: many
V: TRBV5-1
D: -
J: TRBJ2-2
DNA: TGCGCCAGCAGCCCGGAGGCTAACACCGGGGAGCTGTTTTTT
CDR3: CASSPEANTGELFF

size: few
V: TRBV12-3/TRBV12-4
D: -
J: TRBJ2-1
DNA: TGTGCCAGCAGTTGGGACAAATGGAGATACAATGAGCAGTTCTTC
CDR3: CASSWDKWRYNEQFF

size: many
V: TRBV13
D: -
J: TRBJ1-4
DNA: TGTGCCAGCAGCTTAGGACGGTGGGATGAAAAACTGTTTTTT
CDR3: CASSLGRWDEKLFF

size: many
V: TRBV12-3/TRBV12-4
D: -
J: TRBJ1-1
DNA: TGTGCCAGCAGTTTAATTAGAGTTTCTGAAGCTTTCTTT
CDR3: CASSLIRVSEAFF

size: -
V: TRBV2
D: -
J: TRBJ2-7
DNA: TGTGCCAGCACCCCGGACACCTACGAGCAGTACTTC
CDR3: CASTPDTYEQYF

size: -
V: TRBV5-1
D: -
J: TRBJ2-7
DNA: TGCGCCAGCAGCTTAAGGAACGAGCAGTACTTC
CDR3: CASSLRNEQYF

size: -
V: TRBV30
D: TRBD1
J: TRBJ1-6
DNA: TGTGCCTGGAGTGTACGGACAGGGGGAAGTTCACCCCTCCACTTT
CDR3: CAWSVRTGGSSPLHF

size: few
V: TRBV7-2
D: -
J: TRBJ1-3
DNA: TGTGCCAGCAGCCCCCCTACCAGAAGCGACTTACGAAACACCATATATTTT
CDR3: CASSPPTRSDLRNTIYF

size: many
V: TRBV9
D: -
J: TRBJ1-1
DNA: TGTGCCAGCAGCTTGGGGGCAGGGGATTTTATGAACACTGAAGCTTTCTTT
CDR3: CASSLGAGDFMNTEAFF

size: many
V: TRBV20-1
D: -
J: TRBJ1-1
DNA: TGCAGTGCTAGTAGTAGGGGCGGCACTGAAGCTTTCTTT
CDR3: CSASSRGGTEAFF

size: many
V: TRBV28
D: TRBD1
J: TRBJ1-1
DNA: TGTGCCAGCAACCCGGGACAGGTGAACACTGAAGCTTTCTTT
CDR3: CASNPGQVNTEAFF

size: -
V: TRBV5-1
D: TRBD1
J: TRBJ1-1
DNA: TGCGCCAGCAGCTCCCCGGGACAGGGGGAGACTGAAGCTTTCTTT
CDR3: CASSSPGQGETEAFF

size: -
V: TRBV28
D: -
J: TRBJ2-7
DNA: TGTGCCAGCAAAGAGGGGGGGAAATCCTACGAGCAGTACTTC
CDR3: CASKEGGKSYEQYF

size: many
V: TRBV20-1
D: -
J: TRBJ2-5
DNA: TGCAGTGCTAGAGAGGCGGGTTCAGAGACCCAGTACTTC
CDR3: CSAREAGSETQYF

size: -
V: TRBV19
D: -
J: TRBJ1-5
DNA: TGTGCCAGTAGTTACCCCCAGGCGGGTCAGCCCCAGCATTTT
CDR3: CASSYPQAGQPQHF

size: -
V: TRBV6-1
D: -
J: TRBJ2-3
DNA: TGTGCCAGCAGTCCACCCAGAGGGCTTACGTCGCAGTACACAGATACGCAGTATTTT
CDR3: CASSPPRGLTSQYTDTQYF

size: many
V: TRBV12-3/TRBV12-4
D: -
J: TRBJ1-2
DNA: TGTGCCAGCAGTCAACAGGGACTCGACTATGGCTACACCTTC
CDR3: CASSQQGLDYGYTF

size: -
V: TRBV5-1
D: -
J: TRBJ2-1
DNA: TGCGCCAGCAGCCCGCGGGCGAGGGTTGACAATGAGCAGTTCTTC
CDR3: CASSPRARVDNEQFF

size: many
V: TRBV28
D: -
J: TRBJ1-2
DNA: TGTGCCAGCAGTGAAAACGACTGGGGGGTTAACTATGGCTACACCTTC
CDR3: CASSENDWGVNYGYTF

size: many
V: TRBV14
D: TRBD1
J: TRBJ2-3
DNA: TGTGCCAGCAGCCACGGGACAGGGGCTGGCACGCAGTATTTT
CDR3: CASSHGTGAGTQYF

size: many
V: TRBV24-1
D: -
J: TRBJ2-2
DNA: TGTGCCACCAGTGGGTCCCGAACCGGGGAGCTGTTTTTT
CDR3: CATSGSRTGELFF

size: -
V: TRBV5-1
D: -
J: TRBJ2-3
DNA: TGCGCCAGCAGCTTTGGCTTTTACACAGATACGCAGTATTTT
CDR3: CASSFGFYTDTQYF

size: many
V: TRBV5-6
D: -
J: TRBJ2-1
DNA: TGTGCCAGCAGCTTGCCTTATGAGCAGTTCTTC
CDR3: CASSLPYEQFF

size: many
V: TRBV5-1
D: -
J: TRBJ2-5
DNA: TGCGCCAGCAGCTTGGACAGATCAAGAGAAAGGTACTTC
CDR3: CASSLDRSRERYF

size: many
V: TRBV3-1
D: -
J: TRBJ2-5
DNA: TGTGCCAGCAACAACCCCCGGCGGTCGGTGGAGACCCAGTACTTC
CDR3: CASNNPRRSVETQYF

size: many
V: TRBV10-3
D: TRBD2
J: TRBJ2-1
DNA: TGTGCCATCGAGCCGGGACTAGCGGACCATGAGCAGTTCTTC
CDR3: CAIEPGLADHEQFF

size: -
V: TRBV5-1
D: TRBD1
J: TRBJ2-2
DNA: TGCGCCAGCCGAACGGGACAGGGGTTTGGCGGGGAGCTGTTTTTT
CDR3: CASRTGQGFGGELFF

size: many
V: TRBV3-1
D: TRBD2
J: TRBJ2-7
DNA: TGTGCCAGCAGCCCCGGACTAGCGGGCTACGAGCAGTACTTC
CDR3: CASSPGLAGYEQYF

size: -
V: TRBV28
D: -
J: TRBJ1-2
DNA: TGTGCCAGCAGTTTAGGGCCCTTCTATGGCTACACCTTC
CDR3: CASSLGPFYGYTF

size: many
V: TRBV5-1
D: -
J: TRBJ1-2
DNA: TGCGCCAGCCGCGGACCGTCCCTGGACTATGGCTACACCTTC
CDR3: CASRGPSLDYGYTF

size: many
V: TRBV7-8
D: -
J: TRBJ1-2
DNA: TGTGCCAGCAGAACCATCGGGGGGGCTAGCTACACCTTC
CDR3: CASRTIGGASYTF

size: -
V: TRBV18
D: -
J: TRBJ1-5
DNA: TGTGCCAGCTCACCGGCTTCAGGGCTGGGTCAGCCCCAGCATTTT
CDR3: CASSPASGLGQPQHF

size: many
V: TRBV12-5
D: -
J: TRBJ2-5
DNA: TGTGCTAGTGGTTTGGGGCGGGTAGGGGGACAAGAGACCCAGTACTTC
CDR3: CASGLGRVGGQETQYF

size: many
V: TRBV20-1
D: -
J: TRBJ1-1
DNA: TGCAGTGCTGGTATCAGGAACACTGAAGCTTTCTTT
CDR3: CSAGIRNTEAFF

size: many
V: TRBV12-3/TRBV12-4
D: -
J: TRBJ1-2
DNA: TGTGCCAGCAGTTTAAGTATGGGGGGACACTATGGCTACACCTTC
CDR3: CASSLSMGGHYGYTF

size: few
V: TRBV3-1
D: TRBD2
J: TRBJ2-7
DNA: TGTGCCAGCAGCCAAGTTGTTGGCGGGAGCTCCTACGAGCAGTACTTC
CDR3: CASSQVVGGSSYEQYF

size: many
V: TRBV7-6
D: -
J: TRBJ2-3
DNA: TGTGCCAGCAGCCCGGGACGGCCTAGCACAGATACGCAGTATTTT
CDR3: CASSPGRPSTDTQYF

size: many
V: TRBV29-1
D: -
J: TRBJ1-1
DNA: TGCAGCGTTGGTTCCTTCACTGAAGTTTTCTTT
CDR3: CSVGSFTEVFF

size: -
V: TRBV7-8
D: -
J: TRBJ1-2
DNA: TGTGCCAGCAGCTTAGTACAGAACTATGGCTACACCTTC
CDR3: CASSLVQNYGYTF

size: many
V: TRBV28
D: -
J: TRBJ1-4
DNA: TGTGCCAGCAGTCCTCGTGTAGGGGAAAAACTGTTTTTT
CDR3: CASSPRVGEKLFF

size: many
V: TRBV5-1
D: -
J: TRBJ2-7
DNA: TGCGCCAGCTTCCCCTTTGAACAGTGGCGCGAGCAGTACTTC
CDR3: CASFPFEQWREQYF

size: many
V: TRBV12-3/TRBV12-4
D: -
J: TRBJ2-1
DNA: TGTGCCAGCAGCACAGGGGGAGGGCATTACGATGAGCAGTTCTTC
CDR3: CASSTGGGHYDEQFF

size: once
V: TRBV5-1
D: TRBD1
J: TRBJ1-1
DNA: TGCGCCAGCAGCTGGGACAGGGCGAACACTGAAGCTTTCTTT
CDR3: CASSWDRANTEAFF

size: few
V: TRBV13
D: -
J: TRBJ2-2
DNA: TGTGCCAGCAGCCCCCCGTGGACCGGGGAGCTGTTTTTT
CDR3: CASSPPWTGELFF

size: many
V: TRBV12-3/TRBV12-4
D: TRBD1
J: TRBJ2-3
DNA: TGTGCCAGCAGGCCACCTTCGGGACAGGTGCCGTATTTT
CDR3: CASRPPSGQVPYF

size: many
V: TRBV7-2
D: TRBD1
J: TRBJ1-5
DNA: TGTGCCAGCAGCTTGTCTACAGGGGGCTCGGGTCAGCCCCAGCATTTT
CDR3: CASSLSTGGSGQPQHF